This is a list of T cell receptor beta chains from one sample in a study of Graves' ophthalmopathy and Graves' hyperthyroidism. TCRdb called the multiplex PCR reads again in MiXCR, with one record for every CDR3 protein. The sample includes approximately 380,000 distinct CDR3 sequences, 21% of them seen just once. The sequenced material came from peripheral blood. The receptors stem from a young woman with stable Graves' hyperthyroidism. The CDR3 runs from the conserved cysteine through the conserved F or W. Each record gives: V gene, J gene, clone size, D gene, CDR3 length, CDR3 DNA, CDR3 protein. The D gene is left open where the match is weak. A row's size may be missing; if present it is once, few, many or a size class.

TRBV6-5	TRBJ2-7	many	NA	15	TGTGCCAGCAGTTACTCGAGGACTTCTACGCACGAGCAGTACTTC	CASSYSRTSTHEQYF
TRBV12-3/TRBV12-4	TRBJ1-3	NA	TRBD1	14	TGTGCCAGCAGCGGGGACAGGGTTGGAAACACCATATATTTT	CASSGDRVGNTIYF
TRBV29-1	TRBJ2-2	few	NA	14	TGCAGCGCCGGGACTGGGAAGAACACCGGGGAGCTGTTTTTT	CSAGTGKNTGELFF
TRBV7-2	TRBJ1-6	few	TRBD1	14	TGTGCCAGCAGCTTAGTCGACAGGGGTTCACCCCTCCACTTT	CASSLVDRGSPLHF
TRBV2	TRBJ2-7	NA	NA	14	TGTGCCAGCAAAGCTTGGGACAACTCCTACGAGCAGTACTTC	CASKAWDNSYEQYF
TRBV27	TRBJ1-5	many	NA	14	TGTGCCAGCCGCATGGCCAATAGCAATCAGCCCCAGCATTTT	CASRMANSNQPQHF
TRBV24-1	TRBJ2-7	many	NA	17	TGTGCCACCAGTGATTTTGTGTGGCGGGATTACTCCTACGAGCAGTACTTC	CATSDFVWRDYSYEQYF
TRBV6-2/TRBV6-3	TRBJ2-6	many	NA	14	TGTGCCAGCAGTTCTCGGGTTACCACGAACGTCCTGACTTTC	CASSSRVTTNVLTF
TRBV14	TRBJ1-6	many	TRBD1	15	TGTGCCAGCAGCCAAAGGGGGCGGGCGAATTCACCCCTCCACTTT	CASSQRGRANSPLHF
TRBV10-3	TRBJ1-1	many	NA	12	TGTGCCATCAGTGATTTATACACTGAAGCTTTCTTT	CAISDLYTEAFF
TRBV30	TRBJ2-7	many	NA	19	TGTGCCTGGAGTGTCCTAGTCTGGCGCGGCGGGCTTAGCTCCTACGAGCAGTACTTC	CAWSVLVWRGGLSSYEQYF
TRBV7-8	TRBJ1-2	many	NA	14	TGTGCCAGCAGCCCGAACATACATAGGCAGGGCTACACCTTC	CASSPNIHRQGYTF
TRBV20-1	TRBJ2-5	many	TRBD1	11	TGCAGCCCGGGACAGCAAGAGACCCAGTACTTC	CSPGQQETQYF
TRBV19	TRBJ1-5	many	NA	14	TGTGCCAGTAGTATCACCCATAGCAATCAGCCCCAGCATTTT	CASSITHSNQPQHF
TRBV12-3/TRBV12-4	TRBJ2-4	many	NA	14	TGTGCCAGCAGTCGACCAGGGGTGGGGAACATTCAGTACTTC	CASSRPGVGNIQYF
TRBV11-3	TRBJ2-1	many	NA	15	TGTGCCAGCAGCTTAGACCGGGGGACCTACAATGAGCAGTTCTTC	CASSLDRGTYNEQFF
TRBV19	TRBJ2-7	NA	TRBD2	15	TGCGCCAGTAGCATACTAGCGGGGGCCTCCTACGAGCAGTACTTC	CASSILAGASYEQYF
TRBV19	TRBJ1-5	NA	TRBD1	15	TGTGCCAGTAGGGAGGGACAGACGAGCAATCAGCCCCAGCATTTT	CASREGQTSNQPQHF
TRBV27	TRBJ2-5	many	TRBD1	16	TGTGCCAGCAGGGAGACAGGGGGCGGCGGGCAAGAGACCCAGTACTTC	CASRETGGGGQETQYF
TRBV6-5	TRBJ2-7	many	TRBD2	15	TGTGCCAGCAGAGGACTAGCGGCCCGCTCCTACGAGCAGTACTTC	CASRGLAARSYEQYF
TRBV25-1	TRBJ2-3	many	NA	13	TGTGCCACCGACACGGACAGCACAGATACGCAGTATTTT	CATDTDSTDTQYF
TRBV13	TRBJ1-2	NA	NA	20	TGTGCCAGCAGCCCTTCGGTCTTGCGGACGGCAAGCGACCTTAACTATGGCTACACCTTC	CASSPSVLRTASDLNYGYTF
TRBV20-1	TRBJ2-7	many	TRBD2	15	TGCAGTGCACCGAACTTAGGGACTATTACCTACGAGCAGTACTTC	CSAPNLGTITYEQYF
TRBV11-2	TRBJ2-7	many	TRBD2	17	TGTGCCAGCAGCTTAGAACCGGGACTAGCGAGCTCCTACGAGCAGTACTTC	CASSLEPGLASSYEQYF
TRBV12-3/TRBV12-4	TRBJ1-1	NA	NA	13	TGTGCCAGCAGTTCCGGACTGGCAGAAGAAGCTTTCTTT	CASSSGLAEEAFF
TRBV30	TRBJ2-7	NA	NA	12	TGTGCCTGGAGTGTTCCAGCCTACGAGCAGTACTTC	CAWSVPAYEQYF
TRBV20-1	TRBJ1-5	NA	NA	15	TGCAGTGCTAGATTGAATAGGGGGTTCAATCAGGGCAAGCATTTT	CSARLNRGFNQGKHF
TRBV7-2	TRBJ2-5	many	NA	13	TGTGCCAGCAGCTTAGTAAATGGAGAGACCCAGTACTTC	CASSLVNGETQYF
TRBV12-3/TRBV12-4	TRBJ1-1	many	NA	12	TGTGCCAGCAGTTTCGCGGGTATCGAAGCTTTCTTT	CASSFAGIEAFF
TRBV24-1	TRBJ1-1	NA	NA	16	TGTGCCACCAGTGATCCCCGGACAGCCCGAGGCACTGAAGCTTTCTTT	CATSDPRTARGTEAFF
TRBV7-2	TRBJ2-7	many	TRBD2	15	TGTGCCAGCAGCTCGGGACTAGCGGGCTCCTACGAGCAGTACTTC	CASSSGLAGSYEQYF
TRBV28	TRBJ1-6	many	NA	14	TGTGCCAGCACAACGAGGCCTGGGGATTCACCCCTCCACTTT	CASTTRPGDSPLHF
TRBV4-1	TRBJ2-4	NA	NA	12	TGCGCCAGCAGCCAAGATATGGGCATTCAGTACTTC	CASSQDMGIQYF
TRBV5-6	TRBJ1-2	many	NA	14	TGTGCCAGCAGCCCCTGGGGGGGTAACTATGGCTACACCTTC	CASSPWGGNYGYTF
TRBV10-3	TRBJ2-5	many	NA	13	TGTGCCTCCCAAGCCCCACCAGGGGAGACCCAGTACTTC	CASQAPPGETQYF
TRBV30	TRBJ2-7	many	TRBD2	14	TGTGCCTGGAGTGTAGCGGGAGGGATGTACGAGCAGTACTTC	CAWSVAGGMYEQYF
TRBV24-1	TRBJ2-2	many	NA	14	TGTGCCACCAAAGGACAGACGAACACCGGGGAGCTGTTTTTT	CATKGQTNTGELFF
TRBV6-1	TRBJ2-5	few	TRBD2	12	TGTGCCAGCTCCGATAGCGGGGCGACCCAGTACTTC	CASSDSGATQYF
TRBV7-2	TRBJ2-5	NA	TRBD1	15	TGTGCCAGCAGCTCTCCGGGACAGGGGATCGAGACCCAGTACTTC	CASSSPGQGIETQYF
TRBV11-2	TRBJ2-5	many	TRBD2	15	TGTGCCAGCAGCCGAGGGGTAGCGGGAGCGGAGACCCAGTACTTC	CASSRGVAGAETQYF
TRBV10-3	TRBJ2-7	many	NA	14	TGTGCCATCAGTGGGGGGGATGGGCTAAACGAGCAGTACTTC	CAISGGDGLNEQYF
TRBV13	TRBJ1-2	many	NA	13	TGTGCCAGCAGCCTTAGACAGTACTATGGCTACACCTTC	CASSLRQYYGYTF